The entry below gives a single T cell receptor (beta chain) sequence along with its context. Its antigen remains unidentified. With a much larger clone just one base away, this may be a read error. 5'RACE template switching produced TCR cDNA carrying a universal primer site and UMIs. Each CDR3 protein gets one entry after TCRdb re-called the 5' RACE reads with MiXCR. The data hold about 49,000 distinct CDR3 sequences, with 6% to 8% observed a single time. These data come from a study of T cells after yellow fever vaccination. Study-level results: A secondary response was less intense yet reached its peak sooner, at day 5 versus 15. The appearance of a small share of clonotypes in both CD4 and CD8 compartments was observed. Post-booster samples contained most primary-vaccination clones (about 95% CD4, around 89% CD8).

Looked up from germline, CDR1 is MNHEY and CDR2 is SVGAGI. Between the trimmed V and J ends, which lost 3 bases and 1 base, there was a span of 12 bases. This CDR3 comprises 15 residues. V and J are TRBV6-5 and TRBJ2-5; unclear D gene. The input for sequencing was CD8+ T cells sorted from PBMCs, taken around 15 days after the first yellow fever vaccination. This sequence originates from a man aged 18 to 29 who received the YFV17D yellow fever vaccine. This CDR3 is CASSYFAWGQETQYF. Written as DNA, the CDR3 is TGTGCCAGCAGTTATTTTGCTTGGGGCCAAGAGACCCAGTACTTC.